This TCR beta chain was sequenced in a study of cytomegalovirus exposure and HLA in healthy donors. The CDR3 has 15 amino acids. Germline CDR1 is LNHDA and CDR2 is SQIVND (reference sequence). V was pared by 7 bases and J by 3 bases, with 11 bases of the junction left unmatched. Vbeta (60) and Jbeta (13) primers were used in the PCR. Libraries were prepared by immunoSEQ multiplex PCR; TCRdb keeps only in-frame clonotypes and omits some of them. The repertoire holds roughly 130,000 clones, with around 80% as singletons. The chain links TRBV19 to TRBJ1-1; TRBD1 matches at 7 bases. This receptor was taken from a man in his thirties or forties in good health and CMV-seronegative. The sample taken for sequencing was PBMCs. In nucleotides, the CDR3 is TGTGCCAGTAAATCGACAGGGATGGAGTACACTGAAGCTTTCTTT. Amino acid sequence: CASKSTGMEYTEAFF.